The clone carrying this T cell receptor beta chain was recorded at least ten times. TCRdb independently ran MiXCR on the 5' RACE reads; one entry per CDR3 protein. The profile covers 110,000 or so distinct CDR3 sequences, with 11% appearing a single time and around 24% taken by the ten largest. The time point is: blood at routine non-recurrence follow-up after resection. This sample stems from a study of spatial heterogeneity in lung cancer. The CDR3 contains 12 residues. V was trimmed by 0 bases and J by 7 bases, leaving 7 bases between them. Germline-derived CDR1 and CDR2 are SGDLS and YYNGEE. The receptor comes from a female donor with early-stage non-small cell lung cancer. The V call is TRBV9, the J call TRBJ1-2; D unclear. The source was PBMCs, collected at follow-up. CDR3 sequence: CASSVAFGGYTF. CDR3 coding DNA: TGTGCCAGCAGCGTAGCGTTCGGTGGCTACACCTTC.